Following are 9 T cell receptor beta chains from one sample sequenced in a study of blood T cells in healthy people across ages (dated by TCRdb to the mid-2010s). Library prep was done by 5' RACE. TCRdb lists the instrument as Illumina HiSeq 2500. A second PCR of roughly 7 to 12 cycles was run with a J-beta primer mix and a sample-barcoded 5' primer. TCRdb reanalyzed the raw reads on its own, using fastp at Q25 for trimming and MiXCR for clone calling, and kept in-frame beta chains. Each CDR3 protein appears once, grouped with its most common genes and DNA. This sample is represented by around 970,000 distinct CDR3 sequences; approximately 50% of them were singletons. 20% to 25% of the sample lies in the top ten. Sequencing was performed on blood. The receptors stem from a woman aged 55 to 70 in good health.

This clonotype was detected many times. The chain employs TRBV12-3 or TRBV12-4 and TRBJ2-3; D is possibly TRBD1 (5 bases). V lost 6 bases, J lost 4 bases, and 14 bases lay in between. CDR3 length equals 14 residues. CDR3 coding DNA: TGTGCCAGCAGCCTAAACAGGATATCAGATACGCAGTATTTT. This gives the protein CASSLNRISDTQYF.

V is TRBV6-2 or TRBV6-3 and J is TRBJ2-3, with 10 bases that match TRBD2. Trimming removed 3 bases from V and 4 bases from J; junction bases left unmatched: 1. The CDR3 spans 14 residues. CDR1 is MNHEY, CDR2 SVGEGT, per germline. This chain's CDR3 is CASSYGLAADTQYF. DNA of the CDR3: TGTGCCAGCAGTTATGGACTAGCGGCAGATACGCAGTATTTT.

The chain is built from TRBV5-5 and TRBJ2-1, with TRBD2 identical over 11 bases. The germline gives CDR1 SGHKS, CDR2 YYEKEE (reference sequence). The J segment lost 7 bases and the V segment lost 2 bases, leaving 2 bases of the junction unmatched. CDR3 size: 14 residues. CDR3 DNA sequence: TGTGCCAGCAGCTTTCCTAGCGGGAGGAATGAGCAGTTCTTC. It encodes CASSFPSGRNEQFF. The full variable domain, its missing parts supplied by reference TRBV5-5 and TRBJ2-1, is DAGVTQSPTHLIKTRGQQVTLRCSPISGHKSVSWYQQVLGQGPQFIFQYYEKEERGRGNFPDRFSARQFPNYSSELNVNALLLGDSALYLCASSFPSGRNEQFFGPGTRLTVL.

This chain connects TRBV28 to TRBJ2-1; 8 nucleotides agree with TRBD2. CDR1 and CDR2 (germline): MDHEN, SYDVKM. The CDR3 spans 14 residues. J lost 12 bases, V lost 5 bases, and 12 bases had no gene match. The CDR3 here is CASSRSGTSGLQFF. CDR3 nucleotide sequence: TGTGCCAGCAGTCGCTCCGGGACTAGTGGATTGCAGTTCTTC. Supplemented by reference TRBV28 and TRBJ2-1, the full variable domain reads DVKVTQSSRYLVKRTGEKVFLECVQDMDHENMFWYRQDPGLGLRLIYFSYDVKMKEKGDIPEGYSVSREKKERFSLILESASTNQTSMYLCASSRSGTSGLQFFGPGTRLTVL.

The rearrangement joins TRBV6-5 to TRBJ2-7; 13 bases agree with TRBD2. Germline CDR1 and CDR2: MNHEY and SVGAGI. The CDR3 loop spans 16 amino acids. The V segment lost 2 bases and the J segment 6 bases; nucleotides outside the gene matches: 7. The CDR3 is CASSYDGGLAGIEQYF. In DNA form, the CDR3 reads TGTGCCAGCAGTTACGACGGGGGACTAGCGGGAATCGAGCAGTACTTC.

This chain links TRBV15 with TRBJ2-1; D remains unclear. Trimming shortened V by 4 bases and J by 5 bases, and 9 bases separated the two germline ends. The CDR3 is 13 residues long. The germline CDR1 and CDR2 sequences are LNHNV and YYDKDF (reference sequence). The CDR3 spells CATSTRINNEQFF. The CDR3 DNA reads as TGTGCCACCAGCACACGGATAAACAATGAGCAGTTCTTC.

This clonotype was counted only a few times. The chain couples TRBV27 to TRBJ2-5; 11 nucleotides line up with TRBD2. J was trimmed by 1 base and V by 3 bases; bases with no gene match: 1. Looked up from germline, CDR1 is MNHEY and CDR2 is SMNVEV (reference sequence). The CDR3 covers 15 residues. The CDR3 coding sequence is TGTGCCAGCAGTTTGCTAGCGGGAGGCCAAGAGACCCAGTACTTC. Its protein product is CASSLLAGGQETQYF.

The chain carries TRBV12-3 or TRBV12-4 and TRBJ1-2; tentatively, D is TRBD1 (5 bases). CDR3 length: 14 residues. Trimming stripped 6 bases from V and 6 bases from J, with 17 bases between. CDR3 coding DNA: TGTGCCAGCAGCCTACCTCGGGGGGTCCATGGCTACACCTTC. Translation gives CASSLPRGVHGYTF.

The DNA of the CDR3 is TGTGCCAGCAGCCCCTGGACTAGTCCATCGACAGATACGCAGTATTTT. It specifies CASSPWTSPSTDTQYF. The chain combines TRBV7-9 with TRBJ2-3, with TRBD2 matching 7 bases. Trimming at V came to 5 bases and at J to 3 bases, leaving 11 bases not matched to a gene. The CDR3 has 16 amino acids. Germline V gives CDR1 SEHNR, CDR2 FQNEAQ (reference sequence).